One and the same sample provided the 15 T cell receptor beta chains below, sequenced in a study of cytomegalovirus exposure and HLA in healthy donors. PCR amplification relied on 60 Vbeta primers (plus 13 Jbeta primers). The protocol was immunoSEQ multiplex PCR, while the TCRdb copy is restricted to in-frame clones and leaves out a portion. The repertoire holds around 190,000 clones, with 65% to 90% as singletons. Specimen: PBMCs. These TCRs come from a woman aged 45-65 years in good health and CMV-seronegative.

The chain uses TRBV28 and TRBJ2-1, with 14 bases lining up with TRBD2. The CDR3 spans 15 residues. With 5 bases clipped from V and 8 bases from J, the junction kept 5 bases outside the gene matches. Germline CDR1 and CDR2: MDHEN and SYDVKM. Here the CDR3 reads CASSRGTSGSDEQFF. The CDR3 region has the DNA TGTGCCAGCAGTCGCGGGACTAGCGGGAGTGATGAGCAGTTCTTC.

The V gene is TRBV5-1, the J gene TRBJ2-1; 9 bases are a match to TRBD1. CDR1 is SGHRS, CDR2 YFSETQ, per germline. This CDR3 is built from 16 residues. With 5 bases clipped from V and 6 bases from J, the junction kept 12 bases outside the gene matches. This CDR3 reads CASRLVPDRGPNEQFF. CDR3 nucleotide sequence: TGCGCCAGCAGGCTGGTGCCGGACAGGGGACCCAATGAGCAGTTCTTC. Full variable domain (remainder filled in from reference TRBV5-1 and TRBJ2-1): KAGVTQTPRYLIKTRGQQVTLSCSPISGHRSVSWYQQTPGQGLQFLFEYFSETQRNKGNFPGRFSGRQFSNSRSEMNVSTLELGDSALYLCASRLVPDRGPNEQFFGPGTRLTVL.

CDR3 nucleotide sequence: TGCGCCAGCAGCCGAGGGACTAGCGGGGTAAATGAGCAGTTCTTC. This encodes CASSRGTSGVNEQFF. V usage is TRBV4-3 and J usage is TRBJ2-1; TRBD2 agrees at 13 bases. CDR3 length equals 15 residues. V was pared by 4 bases and J by 7 bases, with 4 bases of the junction left unmatched. Germline values: CDR1 LGHNA, CDR2 YSLEER.

The V and J genes are TRBV6-1 and TRBJ2-7; a possible D gene is TRBD1 (6 bases). The V end was cut by 6 bases, the J end by 3 bases, with 15 bases between. Germline V gene lookup returns CDR1 MNHNS and CDR2 SASEGT. The CDR3 runs to 14 residues. CDR3 sequence (DNA): TGTGCCAGCAGGGAGCAGGGGATTGACTACGAGCAGTACTTC. This encodes CASREQGIDYEQYF.

Points on this clone: At one end, the junction sequence differs from germline, possibly due to a read error. Additional DNA sequences in this sample encode the identical CDR3. The chain joins TRBV7-9 to TRBJ2-7; no clear D. The germline CDR1 and CDR2 sequences are SEHNR and FQNEAQ (reference sequence). This CDR3 comprises 12 residues. CDR3 sequence reads: CSSSPLSYEQYF. DNA for the CDR3: TGTTCCAGCAGCCCTCTGTCCTACGAGCAGTACTTC.

This clone was seen only once. This chain uses TRBV27 with TRBJ1-2; 10 bases agree with TRBD1. The germline gives CDR1 MNHEY, CDR2 SMNVEV (reference sequence). Trimming took 5 bases from V and 4 from J; bases not matched to a gene: 16. This CDR3 comprises 18 residues. The CDR3 DNA sequence: TGTGCCAGCAGTCCGACCGGGACAGGGGCCATTCGGTCCTATGGCTACACCTTC. The encoded protein is CASSPTGTGAIRSYGYTF.

The CDR3 nucleotides are TGTGCCACGGGAAGGGCTTATGGTAATCAGCCCCAGCATTTT. This translates into CATGRAYGNQPQHF. The chain is built from TRBV10-3 and TRBJ1-5, with D unclear. Germline assignment: CDR1 ENHRY and CDR2 SYGVKD. The CDR3 loop spans 14 amino acids. The ends were cut back, 10 bases at V and 4 bases at J, with 17 bases in the middle.

The chain employs TRBV28 and TRBJ2-7, with 7 positions matching TRBD1. The CDR3 is 16 residues long. V trimming: 4 bases; J trimming: 5 bases; junction bases outside the gene matches: 14. Looked up from germline, CDR1 is MDHEN and CDR2 is SYDVKM. CDR3 DNA sequence: TGTGCCAGCAGTTCCCCTCCACAGGGGAGTGGAGACGAGCAGTACTTC. The encoded protein is CASSSPPQGSGDEQYF.

The chain combines TRBV11-2 with TRBJ2-7; TRBD1 matches 7 bases. V shed 4 bases, J shed 1 base, and the junction held 4 bases outside the gene matches. This CDR3 spans 14 amino acids. Germline V gene data show CDR1 as SGHAT and CDR2 as FQNNGV. CDR3 sequence reads: CASSSGTASYEQYF. As DNA, the CDR3 is TGTGCCAGCAGCTCCGGGACAGCTTCCTACGAGCAGTACTTC.

The gene calls are TRBV4-1 and TRBJ2-4; TRBD2 matches 9 bases. CDR3 length: 17 residues. CDR1 is MGHRA, CDR2 YSYEKL, per germline. The V segment lost 0 bases and the J segment 6 bases; nucleotides outside the gene matches: 9. CDR3 amino acids: CASSQETAGGAPNIQYF. The CDR3, as DNA: TGCGCCAGCAGCCAAGAAACGGCGGGAGGGGCCCCAAACATTCAGTACTTC.

As regards this clone: The junction departs from the called germline gene at one end, perhaps through a read error. The gene calls are TRBV7-9 and TRBJ2-5, with 8 bases identical to TRBD2. Germline-derived CDR1 and CDR2 are SEHNR and FQNEAQ (reference sequence). The CDR3 loop spans 15 amino acids. The CDR3 bases are TGTTCCAGCAGCCTTCACGCGGGGGGCGGAGAGACCCAGTACTTC. Residues: CSSSLHAGGGETQYF.

The chain couples TRBV11-1 to TRBJ2-5; 11 nucleotides align to TRBD2. Losses at the gene ends were 5 bases for V and 5 bases for J; bases not matched to a gene: 4. The germline V gene encodes CDR1 SGHAT and CDR2 FQDESV (reference sequence). This CDR3 has 14 amino acids. The DNA of the CDR3 is TGTGCCAGCAGCGTTGGGACTAGCGGCGAGACCCAGTACTTC. It codes for CASSVGTSGETQYF.

The chain uses TRBV7-5 and TRBJ2-7; the table's D call, TRBD2, was not checked against the DNA. TRBV7-5 is assigned pseudogene status. The CDR3 sequence is 16 residues long. The CDR3 DNA is TGTGTCAGAAGCACGGGACTACGGAAGGTCCTCTACGAGCAGTACTTC. Translated: CVRSTGLRKVLYEQYF.

The rearrangement joins TRBV27 to TRBJ2-1; TRBD2 matches 12 bases. The CDR3 sequence is 15 residues long. Germline lookup yields CDR1 MNHEY and CDR2 SMNVEV (reference sequence). The V and J ends lost 5 bases and 7 bases, in that order; junction bases with no gene match: 6. CDR3 in DNA: TGTGCCAGCAGTCACACTAGCGGGAGGTGGAATGAGCAGTTCTTC. Translated: CASSHTSGRWNEQFF.

The chain links TRBV30 to TRBJ2-5; D not certain. This CDR3 is built from 12 residues. The V gene lost 3 bases and the J gene lost 5 bases, with 10 bases spanning the gap. CDR1 is GTSNPN and CDR2 is SVGIG in the germline V gene (reference sequence). The CDR3 reads CAWSLLRETQYF. CDR3 DNA sequence: TGTGCCTGGAGCCTACTCCGGGAGACCCAGTACTTC.